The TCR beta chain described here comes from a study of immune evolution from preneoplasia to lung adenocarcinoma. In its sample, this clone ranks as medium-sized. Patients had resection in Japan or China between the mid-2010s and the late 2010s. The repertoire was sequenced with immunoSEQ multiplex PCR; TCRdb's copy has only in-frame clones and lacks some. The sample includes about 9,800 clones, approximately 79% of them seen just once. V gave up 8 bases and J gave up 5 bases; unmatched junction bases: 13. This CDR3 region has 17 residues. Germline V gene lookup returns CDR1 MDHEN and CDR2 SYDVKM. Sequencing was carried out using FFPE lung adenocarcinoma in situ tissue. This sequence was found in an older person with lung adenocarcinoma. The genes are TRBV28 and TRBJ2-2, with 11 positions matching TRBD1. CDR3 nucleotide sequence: TGTGCCAGCTTAGGGTGGACAGGGGGCTTCGTTACCGGGGAGCTGTTTTTT. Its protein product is CASLGWTGGFVTGELFF.